The entry below describes one T cell receptor beta chain. Repertoires were generated with immunoSEQ multiplex PCR, while TCRdb's copy carries only in-frame clones and drops some. The table includes fewer than 300,000 clones, roughly 80% detected once. This specimen comes from a study of control samples from healthy donors and cancer patients. The V gene's germline CDR1 is SNHLY and CDR2 FYNNEI. This CDR3 is built from 14 residues. Trimming took 1 base from V and 8 from J, leaving 14 bases between them. Material: PBMCs. The TCR sequence derives from a woman aged 55-69 years with lung cancer. This sequence joins TRBV2 and TRBJ1-2; D call uncertain. The CDR3 DNA reads as TGTGCCAGCAGTGAAGGACGGCTAACTGGGGGCTACACCTTC. The encoded protein is CASSEGRLTGGYTF.